Each of the 24 T cell receptor beta chains below was sequenced from the same sample in a study of blood T cell repertoires in COVID-19. Only in-frame clones appear in the TCRdb table, and some are missing; sequencing was by immunoSEQ multiplex PCR. Here the sample spans more than 150,000 clones, 85% to 90% being singletons. Material: peripheral blood. All receptors derive from a man younger than 35 with acute or convalescent COVID-19.

This clone showed up just a few times. The chain's CDR3 is CASSLTHRGTEAFF. CDR3 DNA sequence: TGCGCCAGCAGCTTGACGCACAGGGGGACTGAAGCTTTCTTT. The chain couples TRBV5-1 to TRBJ1-1, with 8 bases aligning to TRBD1. Germline assignment: CDR1 SGHRS and CDR2 YFSETQ. Trimming removed 1 base from V and 5 bases from J; junction bases left unmatched: 4. CDR3 size: 14 residues.

The genes are TRBV19 and TRBJ1-3; TRBD1 matches 7 bases. Germline V gives CDR1 LNHDA, CDR2 SQIVND (reference sequence). This CDR3 has 13 residues. The junction had 4 bases not matched to a gene; V was cut back by 7 bases and J by 4 bases. The CDR3: CASIRTGGNTIYF. The DNA of the CDR3 is TGTGCCAGTATCAGGACAGGCGGAAACACCATATATTTT. Based on the CDR3 plus reference TRBV19 and TRBJ1-3, the full variable domain is DGGITQSPKYLFRKEGQNVTLSCEQNLNHDAMYWYRQDPGQGLRLIYYSQIVNDFQKGDIAEGYSVSREKKESFPLTVTSAQKNPTAFYLCASIRTGGNTIYFGEGSWLTVV.

The chain combines TRBV4-1 with TRBJ1-2; 10 bases are a match to TRBD1. V trimming: 9 bases; J trimming: 3 bases; junction bases outside the gene matches: 1. CDR3 length equals 12 residues. Per germline, CDR1 MGHRA and CDR2 YSYEKL. The CDR3 nucleotides are TGCGCCAGGGGACAGGGGCACTATGGCTACACCTTC. It specifies CARGQGHYGYTF.

This clone has a single count. V gene TRBV7-9 combines with J gene TRBJ1-1, with 8 positions matching TRBD1. CDR3 size: 17 residues. Trimming at V came to 5 bases and at J to 5 bases, leaving 16 bases not matched to a gene. Germline V gives CDR1 SEHNR, CDR2 FQNEAQ (reference sequence). DNA of the CDR3: TGTGCCAGCAGCCCCTCGGACAGGGACCGATCGAGGACTGAAGCTTTCTTT. It encodes CASSPSDRDRSRTEAFF.

V gene TRBV5-1 combines with J gene TRBJ1-4, with TRBD1 matching 8 bases. The V gene end was trimmed by 0 bases and the J gene end by 7 bases; junction bases not matched to a gene: 5. Germline CDR1 and CDR2: SGHRS and YFSETQ. The CDR3 runs to 15 residues. The chain's CDR3 is CASSLAQGASEKLFF. DNA of the CDR3: TGCGCCAGCAGCTTGGCCCAGGGGGCGAGTGAAAAACTGTTTTTT.

The chain is built from TRBV9 and TRBJ2-2, with 9 bases aligning to TRBD1. V shed 5 bases and J 4 bases; nucleotides not matched to a gene: 6. This CDR3 has 15 amino acids. The germline gives CDR1 SGDLS, CDR2 YYNGEE. CDR3 sequence (DNA): TGTGCCAGCAGGCCCGGGACAGGGTTCACCGGGGAGCTGTTTTTT. Encoded protein: CASRPGTGFTGELFF. The variable domain in full, completed from reference TRBV9 and TRBJ2-2, reads DSGVTQTPKHLITATGQRVTLRCSPRSGDLSVYWYQQSLDQGLQFLIQYYNGEERAKGNILERFSAQQFPDLHSELNLSSLELGDSALYFCASRPGTGFTGELFFGEGSRLTVL.

V gene TRBV19 combines with J gene TRBJ2-2; 13 nucleotides line up with TRBD2. Germline loops: CDR1 LNHDA, CDR2 SQIVND (reference sequence). V was clipped by 5 bases and J by 6 bases; unmatched bases: 12. This CDR3 region has 18 residues. In DNA, the CDR3 is TGTGCCAGTAGTGCACTGACTAGCGGGGGGCCGCGTGCCGGGGAGCTGTTTTTT. It is translated as CASSALTSGGPRAGELFF.

J is TRBJ1-2 and V is TRBV7-2, with 9 bases matching TRBD1. The ends lost 3 bases at V and 7 bases at J; junction bases unmatched: 6. The length of the CDR3 is 14 residues. In germline, CDR1 is SGHTA, CDR2 FQGNSA. CDR3 bases: TGTGCCAGCAGCTTGGCGGACAGGGGCAGTGGCTACACCTTC. Translated, it gives CASSLADRGSGYTF. Full variable domain (missing parts from reference TRBV7-2 and TRBJ1-2): GAGVSQSPSNKVTEKGKDVELRCDPISGHTALYWYRQSLGQGLEFLIYFQGNSAPDKSGLPSDRFSAERTGGSVSTLTIQRTQQEDSAVYLCASSLADRGSGYTFGSGTRLTVV.

The gene calls are TRBV24-1 and TRBJ2-3, with 9 bases aligning to TRBD1. The V segment lost 9 bases and the J segment 4 bases; nucleotides outside the gene matches: 7. Germline lookup yields CDR1 KGHDR and CDR2 SFDVKD. This CDR3 has 14 residues. CDR3 DNA sequence: TGTGCCACCTCCCGGACAGGGGAATCAGATACGCAGTATTTT. This sequence encodes CATSRTGESDTQYF.

The V gene is TRBV11-1, the J gene TRBJ1-5; D is uncertain. Deletions cut 5 bases from V and 3 bases from J, with 8 bases between. This CDR3 region has 13 residues. CDR1 and CDR2 (germline): SGHAT, FQDESV (reference sequence). CDR3 DNA: TGTGCCAGCAGCCAGGAGGTCAATCAGCCCCAGCATTTT. It specifies CASSQEVNQPQHF. Combining the CDR3 with reference TRBV11-1 and TRBJ1-5 gives the whole variable domain EAEVAQSPRYKITEKSQAVAFWCDPISGHATLYWYRQILGQGPELLVQFQDESVVDDSQLPKDRFSAERLKGVDSTLKIQPAELGDSAMYLCASSQEVNQPQHFGDGTRLSIL.

The rearrangement uses TRBV6-5 and TRBJ1-1; no firm D call. Trimming stripped 9 bases from V and 6 bases from J, with 23 bases between. Germline lookup yields CDR1 MNHEY and CDR2 SVGAGI. The CDR3 sequence is 15 residues long. CDR3 nucleotides: TGTGCCAGTCAAAAAAGGGAGGGTGCGGTTGCTGAAGCTTTCTTT. It is translated as CASQKREGAVAEAFF.

This chain joins TRBV3-1 (or the pseudogene TRBV3-2) and TRBJ2-1, with D perhaps TRBD1 (6 bases). The germline CDR1 and CDR2 sequences are LGHDT and YNNKEL (reference sequence). The V gene lost 9 bases and the J gene lost 3 bases, with 15 bases spanning the gap. The CDR3 spans 14 residues. The CDR3, as DNA: TGTGCCAGTGGGGCAGGGGTAGACTACAATGAGCAGTTCTTC. Translating it yields CASGAGVDYNEQFF.

Only a few counts were recorded for this clone. The chain is built from TRBV28 and TRBJ1-5; 8 bases align to TRBD1. The junction had 7 bases not matched to a gene; V was cut back by 5 bases and J by 7 bases. CDR3 length equals 14 residues. In germline, CDR1 is MDHEN, CDR2 SYDVKM. CDR3 region: CASSRQGATQPQHF. CDR3 nucleotides: TGTGCCAGCAGTAGGCAGGGGGCAACGCAGCCCCAGCATTTT.

This clone appeared a few times. J is TRBJ2-1 and V is TRBV14, with D perhaps TRBD1 (6 bases). CDR1 is SGHDN, CDR2 FVKESK, per germline. The V gene lost 1 base and the J gene lost 2 bases, with 9 bases spanning the gap. The CDR3 runs 15 residues. CDR3 sequence (DNA): TGTGCCAGCAGCCAAGTAGGGGGAACCTACAATGAGCAGTTCTTC. Encoded protein: CASSQVGGTYNEQFF.

V and J are TRBV4-1 and TRBJ1-4; D may be TRBD1 (6 bases). The CDR3 covers 16 residues. V lost 1 base, J lost 7 bases, and 16 bases lay in between. Germline-derived CDR1 and CDR2 are MGHRA and YSYEKL. Here the CDR3 reads CASSQAFWGQSEKLFF. The CDR3, as DNA: TGCGCCAGCAGCCAAGCCTTTTGGGGGCAGAGTGAAAAACTGTTTTTT.

The chain links TRBV7-3 to TRBJ2-1, with TRBD1 matching over 8 bases. This CDR3 is 14 amino acids long. From germline, CDR1 is SGHTA and CDR2 FQGTGA. Unmatched junction bases numbered 6, after V lost 3 bases and J lost 8 bases. CDR3 region: CASSLGQVRDEQFF. CDR3 nucleotides: TGTGCCAGCAGCTTGGGACAGGTTAGGGATGAGCAGTTCTTC.

This chain joins TRBV19 and TRBJ1-5; TRBD1 might be the D (6 bases). The CDR3 is 16 amino acids. CDR1 is LNHDA and CDR2 is SQIVND in the germline V gene (reference sequence). V lost 3 bases to trimming and J lost 5 bases, with 17 bases between them. The CDR3 region is CASSIQTGMSHQPQHF. The CDR3 region has the DNA TGTGCCAGTAGTATCCAAACAGGGATGAGTCATCAGCCCCAGCATTTT.

The chain links TRBV28 to TRBJ1-2; D possibly corresponds to TRBD1 (5 bases). Germline V lookup: CDR1 MDHEN, CDR2 SYDVKM. CDR3 length equals 15 residues. The germline V and J ends were trimmed by 7 bases and 0 bases, with 15 bases remaining between them. The DNA for the CDR3 is TGTGCCAGCATGCGGGGCCGGGGGGCTAACTATGGCTACACCTTC. This translates into CASMRGRGANYGYTF.

This chain links TRBV4-1 with TRBJ1-2; 8 nucleotides agree with TRBD1. The CDR3 spans 15 residues. The V segment lost 6 bases and the J segment 2 bases; nucleotides outside the gene matches: 8. The germline gives CDR1 MGHRA, CDR2 YSYEKL. This chain's CDR3 is CASSNRRQGNYGYTF. CDR3 coding DNA: TGCGCCAGCAGTAACCGAAGACAGGGGAACTATGGCTACACCTTC.

This clone was seen only once. The V gene is TRBV24-1, the J gene TRBJ1-2, with D perhaps matching TRBD1 (6 bases). CDR3 length: 16 residues. CDR1 is KGHDR, CDR2 SFDVKD, per germline. Trimming stripped 4 bases from V and 8 bases from J, with 22 bases between. Written as DNA, the CDR3 is TGTGCCACCAGTGACCCAGCACAGGGCCCTCTGATGGGCTACACCTTC. Translated: CATSDPAQGPLMGYTF.

The chain employs TRBV18 and TRBJ2-3; maybe TRBD1 (5 bases). V lost 6 bases and J lost 4, with 17 bases in between. From germline, CDR1 is KGHSH and CDR2 LQKENI. This CDR3 is built from 15 residues. This CDR3 reads CASSQKQGPADTQYF. CDR3 nucleotides: TGTGCCAGCTCGCAGAAGCAGGGCCCGGCAGATACGCAGTATTTT.

The chain has TRBV19 and TRBJ1-5; TRBD1 agrees at 8 bases. With V trimmed by 5 bases and J by 2 bases, 11 bases remained unmatched. CDR3 size: 17 residues. Per germline, CDR1 LNHDA and CDR2 SQIVND (reference sequence). Here the CDR3 DNA reads TGTGCCAGTAGTTCCGGACAGGGATTAGTGGGCAATCAGCCCCAGCATTTT. Its protein is CASSSGQGLVGNQPQHF.

This clone has only a few counts. The chain uses TRBV4-1 and TRBJ1-1; TRBD1 aligns across 8 bases. CDR3 size: 14 residues. With V trimmed by 2 bases and J by 5 bases, 4 bases remained unmatched. Looked up from germline, CDR1 is MGHRA and CDR2 is YSYEKL. CDR3 region: CASSQTGGGTEAFF. Written as DNA, the CDR3 is TGCGCCAGCAGCCAAACAGGGGGAGGGACTGAAGCTTTCTTT.

Only one count was recorded for this clone. V usage is TRBV30 and J usage is TRBJ1-6; 8 nucleotides agree with TRBD1. The germline gives CDR1 GTSNPN, CDR2 SVGIG (reference sequence). V was pared by 6 bases and J by 8 bases, with 9 bases of the junction left unmatched. CDR3 size: 14 residues. The CDR3 nucleotides are TGTGCCTGCCCTGACAGGGGTTTAGATTCACCCCTCCACTTT. Residues: CACPDRGLDSPLHF.